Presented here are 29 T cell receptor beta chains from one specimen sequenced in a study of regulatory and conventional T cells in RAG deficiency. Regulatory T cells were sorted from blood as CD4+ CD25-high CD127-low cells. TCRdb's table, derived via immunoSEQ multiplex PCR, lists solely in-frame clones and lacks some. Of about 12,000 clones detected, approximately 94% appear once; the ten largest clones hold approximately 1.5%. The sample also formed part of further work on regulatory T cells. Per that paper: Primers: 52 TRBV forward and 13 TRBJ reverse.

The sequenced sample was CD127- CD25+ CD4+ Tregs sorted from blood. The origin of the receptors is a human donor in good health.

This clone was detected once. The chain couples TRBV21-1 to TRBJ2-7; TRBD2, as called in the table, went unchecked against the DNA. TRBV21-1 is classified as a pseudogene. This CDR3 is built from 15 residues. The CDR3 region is CASSKRPARYYEQYF. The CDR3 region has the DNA TGTGCCAGCAGCAAACGGCCAGCGAGATACTACGAGCAGTACTTC.

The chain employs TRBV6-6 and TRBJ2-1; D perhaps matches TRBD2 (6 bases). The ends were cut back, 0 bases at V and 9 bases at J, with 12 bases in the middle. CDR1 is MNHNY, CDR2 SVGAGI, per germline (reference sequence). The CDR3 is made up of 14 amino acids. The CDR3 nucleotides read TGTGCCAGCAGTTACTCAGTTTGGCGGGGTGAGCAGTTCTTC. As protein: CASSYSVWRGEQFF.

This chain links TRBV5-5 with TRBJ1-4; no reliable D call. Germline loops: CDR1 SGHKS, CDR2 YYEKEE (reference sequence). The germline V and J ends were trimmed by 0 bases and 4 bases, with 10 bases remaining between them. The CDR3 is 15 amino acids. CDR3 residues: CASSLGPGYNEKLFF. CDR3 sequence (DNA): TGTGCCAGCAGCTTGGGTCCAGGCTATAATGAAAAACTGTTTTTT.

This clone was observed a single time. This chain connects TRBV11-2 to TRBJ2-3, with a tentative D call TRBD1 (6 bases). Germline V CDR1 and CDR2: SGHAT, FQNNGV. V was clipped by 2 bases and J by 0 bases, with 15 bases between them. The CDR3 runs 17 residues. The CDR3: CASSLQGQSASTDTQYF. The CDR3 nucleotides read TGTGCCAGCAGCTTACAAGGACAGTCGGCTAGCACAGATACGCAGTATTTT.

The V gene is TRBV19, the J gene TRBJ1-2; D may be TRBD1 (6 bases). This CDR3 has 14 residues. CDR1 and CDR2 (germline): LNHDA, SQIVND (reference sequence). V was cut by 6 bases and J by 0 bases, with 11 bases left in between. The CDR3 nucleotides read TGTGCCAGTAGCCGGAGACAGGCTAACTATGGCTACACCTTC. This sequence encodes CASSRRQANYGYTF.

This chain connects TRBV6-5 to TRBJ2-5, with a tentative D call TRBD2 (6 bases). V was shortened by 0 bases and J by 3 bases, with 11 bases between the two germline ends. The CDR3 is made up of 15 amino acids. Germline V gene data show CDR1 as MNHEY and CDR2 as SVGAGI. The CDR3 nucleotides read TGTGCCAGCAGTTACTCGGGGAGGTTAAAAGAGACCCAGTACTTC. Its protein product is CASSYSGRLKETQYF.

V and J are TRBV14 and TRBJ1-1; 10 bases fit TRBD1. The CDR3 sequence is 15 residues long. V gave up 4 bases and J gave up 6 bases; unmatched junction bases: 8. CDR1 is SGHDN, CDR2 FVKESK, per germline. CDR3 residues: CASSPDRGRWAEAFF. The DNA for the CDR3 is TGTGCCAGCAGCCCCGACAGGGGGCGGTGGGCTGAAGCTTTCTTT.

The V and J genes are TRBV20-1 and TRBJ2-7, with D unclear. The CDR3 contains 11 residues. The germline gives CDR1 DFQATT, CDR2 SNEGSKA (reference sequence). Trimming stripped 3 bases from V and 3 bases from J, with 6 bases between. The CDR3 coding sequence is TGCAGTGCTAGTGGCAACTACGAGCAGTACTTC. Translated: CSASGNYEQYF.

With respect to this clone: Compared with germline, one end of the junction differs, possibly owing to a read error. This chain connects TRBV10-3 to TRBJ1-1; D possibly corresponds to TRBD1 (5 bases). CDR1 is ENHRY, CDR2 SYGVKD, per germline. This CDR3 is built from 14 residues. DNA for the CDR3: TGTGCCATCAGGGAGTCGACAGTGAACACTGAAGCTTTCTTT. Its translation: CAIRESTVNTEAFF.

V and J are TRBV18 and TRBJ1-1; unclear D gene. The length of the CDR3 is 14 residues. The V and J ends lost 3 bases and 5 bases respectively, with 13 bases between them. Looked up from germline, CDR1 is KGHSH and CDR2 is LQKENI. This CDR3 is CASSPQTRNTEAFF. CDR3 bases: TGTGCCAGCTCACCCCAGACTCGGAATACTGAAGCTTTCTTT.

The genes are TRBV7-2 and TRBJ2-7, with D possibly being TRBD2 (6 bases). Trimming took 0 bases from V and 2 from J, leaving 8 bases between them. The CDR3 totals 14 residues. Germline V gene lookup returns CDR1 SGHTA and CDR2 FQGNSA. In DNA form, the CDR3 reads TGTGCCAGCAGCTTAGCGAGACTAGCCTACGAGCAGTACTTC. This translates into CASSLARLAYEQYF.

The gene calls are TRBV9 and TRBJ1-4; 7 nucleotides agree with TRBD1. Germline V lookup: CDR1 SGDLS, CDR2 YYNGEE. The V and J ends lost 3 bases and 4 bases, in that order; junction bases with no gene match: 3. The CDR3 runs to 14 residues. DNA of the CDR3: TGTGCCAGCAGCGCCCAGGGGGGTAATGAAAAACTGTTTTTT. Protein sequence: CASSAQGGNEKLFF.

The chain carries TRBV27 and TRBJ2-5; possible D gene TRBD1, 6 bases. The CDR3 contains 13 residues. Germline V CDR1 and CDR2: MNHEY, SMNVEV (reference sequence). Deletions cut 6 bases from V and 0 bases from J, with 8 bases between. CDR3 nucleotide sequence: TGTGCCAGCAGCCAGGGGAACCAAGAGACCCAGTACTTC. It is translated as CASSQGNQETQYF.

DNA for the CDR3: TGTGCCATCGAGAGGGTCGGCTATGGCTACACCTTC. Residues: CAIERVGYGYTF. The rearrangement uses TRBV28 and TRBJ1-2; the D is unclear. V lost 10 bases to trimming and J lost 4 bases, with 13 bases between them. Germline V gene lookup returns CDR1 MDHEN and CDR2 SYDVKM. The CDR3 runs to 12 residues.

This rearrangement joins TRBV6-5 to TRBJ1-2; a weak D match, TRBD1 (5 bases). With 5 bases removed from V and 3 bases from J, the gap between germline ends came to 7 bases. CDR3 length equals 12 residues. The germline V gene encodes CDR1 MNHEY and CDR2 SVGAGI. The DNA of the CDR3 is TGTGCCAGCAGTGGGGCGTACTATGGCTACACCTTC. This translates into CASSGAYYGYTF.

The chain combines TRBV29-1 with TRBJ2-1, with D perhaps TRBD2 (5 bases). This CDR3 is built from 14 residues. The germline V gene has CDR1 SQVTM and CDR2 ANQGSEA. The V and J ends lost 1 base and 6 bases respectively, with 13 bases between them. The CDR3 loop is CSVEGLAGCNEQFF. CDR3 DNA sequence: TGCAGCGTTGAAGGCCTAGCCGGCTGCAATGAGCAGTTCTTC.

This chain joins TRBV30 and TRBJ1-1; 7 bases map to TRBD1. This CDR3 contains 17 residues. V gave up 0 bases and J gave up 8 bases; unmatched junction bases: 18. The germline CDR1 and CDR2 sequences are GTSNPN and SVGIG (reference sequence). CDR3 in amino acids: CAWSVLRLTGPTGEAFF. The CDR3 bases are TGTGCCTGGAGTGTACTACGGCTGACAGGGCCAACGGGAGAAGCTTTCTTT. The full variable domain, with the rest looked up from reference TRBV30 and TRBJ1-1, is SQTIHQWPATLVQPVGSPLSLECTVEGTSNPNLYWYRQAAGRGLQLLFYSVGIGQISSEVPQNLSASRPQDRQFILSSKKLLLSDSGFYLCAWSVLRLTGPTGEAFFGQGTRLTVV.

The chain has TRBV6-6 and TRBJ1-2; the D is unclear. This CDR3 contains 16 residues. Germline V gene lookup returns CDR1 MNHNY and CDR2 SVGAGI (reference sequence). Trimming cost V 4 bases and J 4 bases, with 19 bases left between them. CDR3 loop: CASSLITVNRGYGYTF. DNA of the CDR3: TGTGCCAGCAGTTTAATTACAGTTAATCGTGGCTATGGCTACACCTTC.

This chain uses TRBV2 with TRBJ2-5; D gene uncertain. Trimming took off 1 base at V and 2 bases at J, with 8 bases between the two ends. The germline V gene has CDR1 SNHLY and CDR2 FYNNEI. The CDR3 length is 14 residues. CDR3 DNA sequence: TGTGCCAGCAGTGAAGTTTCTGTTCAAGAGACCCAGTACTTC. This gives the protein CASSEVSVQETQYF.

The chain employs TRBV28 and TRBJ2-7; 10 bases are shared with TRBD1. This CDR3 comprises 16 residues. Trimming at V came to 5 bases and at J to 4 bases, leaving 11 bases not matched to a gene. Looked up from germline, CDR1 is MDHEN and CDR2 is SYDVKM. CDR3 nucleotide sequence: TGTGCCAGCAGTGCCACAACCGGGACAGGGGATTACGAGCAGTACTTC. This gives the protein CASSATTGTGDYEQYF.

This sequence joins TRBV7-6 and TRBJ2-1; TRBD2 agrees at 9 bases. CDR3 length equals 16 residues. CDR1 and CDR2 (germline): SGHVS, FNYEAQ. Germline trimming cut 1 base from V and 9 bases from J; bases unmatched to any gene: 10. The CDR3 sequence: CASSLGRRGGAGEQFF. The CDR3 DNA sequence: TGTGCCAGCAGCTTAGGCCGCCGCGGGGGGGCCGGTGAGCAGTTCTTC.

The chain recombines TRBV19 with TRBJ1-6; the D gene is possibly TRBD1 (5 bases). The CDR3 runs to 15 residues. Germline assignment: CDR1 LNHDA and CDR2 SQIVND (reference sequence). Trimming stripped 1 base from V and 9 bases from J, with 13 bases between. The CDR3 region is CASSIVGALGSPLHF. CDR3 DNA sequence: TGTGCCAGTAGTATAGTAGGGGCGCTAGGTTCACCCCTCCACTTT.

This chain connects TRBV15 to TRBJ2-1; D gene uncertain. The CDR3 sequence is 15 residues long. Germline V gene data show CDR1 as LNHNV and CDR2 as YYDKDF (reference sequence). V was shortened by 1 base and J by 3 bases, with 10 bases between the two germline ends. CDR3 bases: TGTGCCACCAGCAGAGCGAGGTCTAGCTACAATGAGCAGTTCTTC. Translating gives CATSRARSSYNEQFF.

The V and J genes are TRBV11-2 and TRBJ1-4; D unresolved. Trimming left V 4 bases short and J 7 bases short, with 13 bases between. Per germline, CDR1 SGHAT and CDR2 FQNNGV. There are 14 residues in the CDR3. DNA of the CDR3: TGTGCCAGCAGCTCCGACCCCCTAGGTGAAAAACTGTTTTTT. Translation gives CASSSDPLGEKLFF.

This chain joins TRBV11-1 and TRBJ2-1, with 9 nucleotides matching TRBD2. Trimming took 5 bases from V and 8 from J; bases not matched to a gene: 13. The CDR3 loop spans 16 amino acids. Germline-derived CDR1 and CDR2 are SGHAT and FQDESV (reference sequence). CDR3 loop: CASSRAVRGGRYEQFF. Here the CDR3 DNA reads TGTGCCAGCAGCCGAGCTGTGCGGGGGGGCCGGTATGAGCAGTTCTTC.

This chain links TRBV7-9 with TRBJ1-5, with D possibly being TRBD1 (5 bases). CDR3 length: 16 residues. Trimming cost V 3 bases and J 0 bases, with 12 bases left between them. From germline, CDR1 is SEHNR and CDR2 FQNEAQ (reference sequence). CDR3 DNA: TGTGCCAGCAGCTTGGGTGGGGCTTATAGCAATCAGCCCCAGCATTTT. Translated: CASSLGGAYSNQPQHF.

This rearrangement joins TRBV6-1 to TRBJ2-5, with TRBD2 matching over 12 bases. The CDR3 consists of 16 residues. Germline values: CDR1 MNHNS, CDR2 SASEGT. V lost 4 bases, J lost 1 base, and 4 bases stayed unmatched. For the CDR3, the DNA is TGTGCCAGCAGTGGACTAGCGGGGGCGATCCAAGAGACCCAGTACTTC. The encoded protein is CASSGLAGAIQETQYF.

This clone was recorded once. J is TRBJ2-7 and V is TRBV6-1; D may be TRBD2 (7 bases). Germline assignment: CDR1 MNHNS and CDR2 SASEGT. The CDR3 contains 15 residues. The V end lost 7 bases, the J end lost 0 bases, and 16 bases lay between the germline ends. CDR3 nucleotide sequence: TGTGCCAGCACCCGAGGGGCGGGGGCCTCCTACGAGCAGTACTTC. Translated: CASTRGAGASYEQYF.

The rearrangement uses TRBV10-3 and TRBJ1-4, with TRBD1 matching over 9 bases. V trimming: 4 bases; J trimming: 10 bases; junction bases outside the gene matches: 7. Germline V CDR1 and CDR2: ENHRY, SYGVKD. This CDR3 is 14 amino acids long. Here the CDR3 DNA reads TGTGCCATCAGTGTAGTACAGGGGGCAGGAAAACTGTTTTTT. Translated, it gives CAISVVQGAGKLFF.